This T cell receptor (beta chain) was captured by sequencing in a study of blood T cell repertoires in COVID-19. TCRdb's table, derived via immunoSEQ multiplex PCR, lists solely in-frame clones and lacks some. The table shows about 130,000 clones, with about 88% occurring only once. Trimming cost V 9 bases and J 2 bases; bases outside gene matches: 4. Germline V gives CDR1 SNHLY, CDR2 FYNNEI. This CDR3 is 14 amino acids long. This study enrolled people aged about 18 to 100 from around 26 US geographic areas. The rearrangement links TRBV2 to TRBJ2-6; 7 nucleotides agree with TRBD1. Sequenced: PBMCs or T cells enriched from blood (not recorded which). The sequence came from a woman aged 45-59 years who had recovered from COVID-19. The CDR3 sequence is CASEQGTGANVLTF. CDR3 nucleotides: TGTGCCAGTGAACAGGGGACTGGGGCCAACGTCCTGACTTTC. Full variable domain (rest looked up from reference TRBV2 and TRBJ2-6): EPEVTQTPSHQVTQMGQEVILRCVPISNHLYFYWYRQILGQKVEFLVSFYNNEISEKSEIFDDQFSVERPDGSNFTLKIRSTKLEDSAMYFCASEQGTGANVLTFGAGSRLTVL.